The 12 T cell receptor beta chains presented below share a single source sample, sequenced in a study of T cells after posttransplantation cyclophosphamide. Repertoires were generated with immunoSEQ multiplex PCR, while TCRdb's copy carries only in-frame clones and drops some. This set yields 30,000 to 45,000 clones and no singletons; the top ten hold roughly 1.1%. Sequenced: PBMCs. The source of these receptors is a girl between 10 and 17 years old in good health, CMV-negative, and a related stem cell transplant donor.

This clone was counted ten times or more. Written as DNA, the CDR3 is TGCGCCAGCAGCCAAGTACAGGGTCGTGGAAACACCATATATTTT. Encoded protein: CASSQVQGRGNTIYF. The J gene is TRBJ1-3, the V gene TRBV4-1, with a weak D call TRBD1 (6 bases). CDR1 MGHRA and CDR2 YSYEKL come from the germline V gene. The CDR3 covers 15 residues. V was shortened by 1 base and J by 3 bases, with 10 bases between the two germline ends.

This clone was seen only a few times. The chain uses TRBV4-1 and TRBJ2-5, with 14 nucleotides matching TRBD2. The CDR3 has 16 amino acids. The ends lost 4 bases at V and 3 bases at J; junction bases unmatched: 4. CDR1 and CDR2 from the germline V gene are MGHRA and YSYEKL. DNA for the CDR3: TGCGCCAGCAGCCCCCAGGGACTAGCGGGGGAAGAGACCCAGTACTTC. Its translation: CASSPQGLAGEETQYF.

This clone was picked up many times. The J gene is TRBJ2-1, the V gene TRBV6-4, with D perhaps TRBD2 (5 bases). The CDR3 runs 17 residues. Per the germline V gene, CDR1 is MRHNA and CDR2 is SNTAGT. Trimming left V 3 bases short and J 7 bases short, with 22 bases between. CDR3 residues: CASSENGIEGEVNEQFF. The CDR3 DNA is TGTGCCAGCAGTGAAAACGGGATTGAGGGAGAGGTAAATGAGCAGTTCTTC.

This clone was detected only a few times. The V call is TRBV5-1, the J call TRBJ2-7; perhaps TRBD1 as D (5 bases). This CDR3 has 14 residues. Trimming pared 0 bases from V and 6 bases from J, leaving 13 bases between. The germline CDR1 and CDR2 sequences are SGHRS and YFSETQ. The DNA for the CDR3 is TGCGCCAGCAGCTTGGAGTTCAGGGTCCGCGAGCAGTACTTC. Its translation: CASSLEFRVREQYF.

This clone was seen repeatedly, ten times or more. The CDR3 loop is CASSMRSQGQGEAFF. The CDR3 coding sequence is TGTGCCAGTAGTATGAGGTCCCAGGGACAGGGCGAAGCTTTCTTT. The chain carries TRBV19 and TRBJ1-1; TRBD1 matches 9 bases. In germline, CDR1 is LNHDA, CDR2 SQIVND (reference sequence). The CDR3 runs 15 residues. The junction had 10 bases not matched to a gene; V was cut back by 3 bases and J by 8 bases. The entire variable domain, with the rest obtained from reference TRBV19 and TRBJ1-1, is as follows: DGGITQSPKYLFRKEGQNVTLSCEQNLNHDAMYWYRQDPGQGLRLIYYSQIVNDFQKGDIAEGYSVSREKKESFPLTVTSAQKNPTAFYLCASSMRSQGQGEAFFGQGTRLTVV.

This clone was counted many times. CDR3 bases: TGTGCCAGCAGCACAGACATCCCAATCGGGGCCAACGTCCTGACTTTC. Its protein product is CASSTDIPIGANVLTF. V is TRBV5-6 and J is TRBJ2-6; no clear D. CDR3 size: 16 residues. CDR1 and CDR2 from the germline V gene are SGHDT and YYEEEE. Trimming took 4 bases from V and 4 from J, leaving 15 bases between them.

This clone was seen ten or more times. The chain carries TRBV19 and TRBJ2-1; no clear D gene. Germline assignment: CDR1 LNHDA and CDR2 SQIVND (reference sequence). This CDR3 has 13 residues. Trimming cost V 5 bases and J 7 bases, with 12 bases left between them. CDR3 sequence reads: CASSPMVRNEQFF. The CDR3, as DNA: TGTGCCAGTAGTCCGATGGTCCGGAATGAGCAGTTCTTC.

This clone was found many times. This chain uses TRBV5-1 with TRBJ1-1; maybe TRBD1 (6 bases). Trimming removed 4 bases from V and 2 bases from J, with 18 bases in between. The CDR3 sequence is 16 residues long. Germline CDR1 SGHRS, CDR2 YFSETQ. In DNA, the CDR3 is TGCGCCAGCAGCCGAGGGGGAACAGGGACCAACACTGAAGCTTTCTTT. Protein sequence: CASSRGGTGTNTEAFF.

The table lists this clone with many counts. This CDR3 reads CASSVTADQPGHF. The CDR3 coding sequence is TGTGCCAGCAGTGTGACAGCAGATCAGCCCGGGCATTTT. This sequence joins TRBV6-4 and TRBJ1-5; TRBD1 is a possible D gene (5 bases). V was trimmed by 4 bases and J by 15 bases, leaving 19 bases between them. The CDR3 extends over 13 amino acids. Germline lookup yields CDR1 MRHNA and CDR2 SNTAGT.

This clone came up many times. The chain recombines TRBV11-2 with TRBJ1-5; no clear D gene. This CDR3 is built from 13 residues. CDR1 is SGHAT and CDR2 is FQNNGV in the germline V gene. Trimming shortened V by 1 base and J by 5 bases, and 6 bases separated the two germline ends. In DNA form, the CDR3 reads TGTGCCAGCAGCTTAGGGAGAGATCAGCCCCAGCATTTT. It translates to CASSLGRDQPQHF.

The rearrangement joins TRBV4-2 to TRBJ2-3; 7 nucleotides line up with TRBD2. CDR3 length: 17 amino acids. CDR1 LGHNA and CDR2 YNFKEQ come from the germline V gene. V lost 3 bases, J lost 5 bases, and 14 bases stayed unmatched. CDR3 residues: CASSHGAGRFAGDTQYF. The CDR3 DNA reads TGTGCCAGCAGCCATGGAGCGGGGCGGTTTGCGGGAGATACGCAGTATTTT.

This clone came up many times. V and J are TRBV10-1 and TRBJ2-1, with 7 bases that match TRBD1. The J segment lost 5 bases and the V segment lost 4 bases, leaving 8 bases of the junction unmatched. The CDR3 loop spans 15 amino acids. Germline CDR1 WNHNN, CDR2 SYGVQD (reference sequence). As DNA, the CDR3 is TGCGCCAGCAGTGGGAACAACAGGGGACACAATGAGCAGTTCTTC. Translated, it gives CASSGNNRGHNEQFF.